These T cell receptor beta chains were read from a single sample in a study of PD-1 blockade in classical Hodgkin lymphoma. Profiled with immunoSEQ multiplex PCR; TCRdb holds only in-frame clones, not every one. The table lists 50,000 to 65,000 clones, around nine tenths of them singletons. The sequences come from peripheral blood mononuclear cells (PBMCs), collected before the second cycle of nivolumab. The receptors here all came from a human donor with classical Hodgkin lymphoma. The CDR3 runs from the conserved cysteine through the conserved F or W. The D gene is left open where the match is weak. Size values are once, few and many counts, or a class for expanded clones, and some rows have none.

v_call	j_call	d_call	clone_size	cdr3_length	cdr3_aa	cdr3_nt
TRBV30	TRBJ2-1	-	once	14	CAWIWGGLGNEQFF	TGTGCCTGGATCTGGGGGGGCCTAGGCAATGAGCAGTTCTTC
TRBV6-5	TRBJ1-6	-	-	15	CASSYSSGSGSPLHF	TGTGCCAGCAGTTACTCTTCGGGTTCTGGGTCACCCCTCCACTTT
TRBV6-5	TRBJ1-2	-	-	12	CASSQNRDGYTF	TGTGCCAGCAGTCAGAACAGGGACGGCTACACCTTC
TRBV6-5	TRBJ2-1	TRBD1	-	15	CASSHRDSPYNEQFF	TGTGCCAGCAGCCACCGGGACAGCCCTTACAATGAGCAGTTCTTC
TRBV5-1	TRBJ1-1	TRBD1	once	15	CASNPQTGGHTEAFF	TGCGCCAGCAACCCACAGACAGGGGGCCACACTGAAGCTTTCTTT
TRBV6-5	TRBJ2-7	TRBD1	-	15	CASSKSGTGLYEQYF	TGTGCCAGCAGCAAATCCGGGACAGGGCTTTACGAGCAGTACTTC
TRBV5-1	TRBJ2-2	-	once	12	CASSPNTGELFF	TGCGCCAGCAGCCCAAACACCGGGGAGCTGTTTTTT
TRBV6-6	TRBJ1-5	-	once	14	CASSYSGENQPQHF	TGTGCCAGCAGTTACAGCGGGGAAAATCAGCCCCAGCATTTT
TRBV5-1	TRBJ2-3	TRBD2	-	16	CASSLTSGGPGYTQYF	TGCGCCAGCAGCTTGACTAGCGGGGGCCCCGGGTATACGCAGTATTTT
TRBV5-1	TRBJ2-7	-	-	14	CASSLVDLSYEQYF	TGCGCCAGCAGCTTGGTCGACTTATCCTACGAGCAGTACTTC